The T cell receptor beta chain under discussion was sequenced for a study of blood T cell repertoires in COVID-19. Authors' processing steps: From reference gene primer amplification, estimates of nucleated cell counts were derived. Method: immunoSEQ multiplex PCR; TCRdb's copy keeps in-frame clones and lacks some. V and J calls and clone size are those listed in that table; D and trimming were worked out from the DNA. The sample has about 140,000 clones, roughly 85% seen once; the top ten hold around 3.2%. This TCR was sampled from a man aged 45-65 years with acute or convalescent COVID-19. Sequences were obtained from peripheral blood.

The CDR3 sequence: CASNPTGGFSNQPQHF. In DNA, the CDR3 is TGTGCCAGCAACCCTACCGGGGGGTTTAGCAATCAGCCCCAGCATTTT. This rearrangement joins TRBV2 to TRBJ1-5; D might be TRBD1 (5 bases). Germline lookup yields CDR1 SNHLY and CDR2 FYNNEI. Trimming removed 7 bases at V and 0 bases at J, with 16 bases between. The CDR3 length is 16 residues.